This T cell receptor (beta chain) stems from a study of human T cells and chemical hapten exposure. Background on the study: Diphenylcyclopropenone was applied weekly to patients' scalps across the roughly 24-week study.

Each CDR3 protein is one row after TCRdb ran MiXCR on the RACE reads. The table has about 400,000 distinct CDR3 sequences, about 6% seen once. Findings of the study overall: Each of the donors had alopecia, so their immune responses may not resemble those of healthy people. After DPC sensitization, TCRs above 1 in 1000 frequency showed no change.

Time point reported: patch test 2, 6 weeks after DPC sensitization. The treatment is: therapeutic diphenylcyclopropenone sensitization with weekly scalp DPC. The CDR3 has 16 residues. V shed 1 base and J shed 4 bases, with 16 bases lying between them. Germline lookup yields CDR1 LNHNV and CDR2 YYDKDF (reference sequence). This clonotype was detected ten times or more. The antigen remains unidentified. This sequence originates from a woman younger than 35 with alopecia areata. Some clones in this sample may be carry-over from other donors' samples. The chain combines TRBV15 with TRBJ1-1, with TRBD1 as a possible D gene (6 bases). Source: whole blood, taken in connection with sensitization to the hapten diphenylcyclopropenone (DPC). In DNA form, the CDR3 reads TGTGCCACCAGCAGAGTACAGGGCGCGGGGGGCACTGAAGCTTTCTTT. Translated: CATSRVQGAGGTEAFF. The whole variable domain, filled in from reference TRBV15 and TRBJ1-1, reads DAMVIQNPRYQVTQFGKPVTLSCSQTLNHNVMYWYQQKSSQAPKLLFHYYDKDFNNEADTPDNFQSRRPNTSFCFLDIRSPGLGDTAMYLCATSRVQGAGGTEAFFGQGTRLTVV.